This T cell receptor (beta chain) was profiled in a study of T cells after yellow fever vaccination. For the study at large: The SMART-Seq v4 Ultra Low Input method served to prepare the low-cell-number fractions. Study-wide findings and caveats: Post-booster samples contained most primary-vaccination clones (approximately 96% CD4, less than 90% CD8). When the response was secondary, it was weaker but reached its peak faster, day 5 versus 15. Just a small share of clonotypes turned up in the CD4 compartment as well as the CD8 compartment.

TCRdb independently ran MiXCR on the 5' RACE reads; one entry per CDR3 protein. The profile shows about 180,000 distinct CDR3 sequences, approximately 6% of them singletons. Many counts were recorded for this clonotype. The target antigen is unknown. Between the trimmed V and J ends, which lost 11 bases and 4 bases, there was a span of 8 bases. The CDR3 length is 11 residues. The input for sequencing was CD4+ T cells sorted from PBMCs, taken on the day of the first yellow fever vaccination. The chain joins TRBV12-3 or TRBV12-4 to TRBJ2-2, with a tentative D call TRBD2 (5 bases). The sequence was collected from a young man who received the YFV17D yellow fever vaccine. CDR3 DNA sequence: TGTGCCCAACGGGGCACCGGGGAGCTGTTTTTT. Translation gives CAQRGTGELFF.